A single sample is the source of the 31 T cell receptor beta chains below, sequenced in a study of blood T cells in healthy people across ages. With a J-beta primer mix and a sample-barcoded 5' primer, a second PCR ran about 7 to 11 cycles. One entry per CDR3 protein results from TCRdb running MiXCR on the 5' RACE reads. The sample lists about 380,000 distinct CDR3 sequences; about 49% were seen once. Sequencing was performed on blood. The receptors derive from a man aged 55 to 70 in good health.

In its sample, this clonotype was seen a few times. The genes are TRBV30 and TRBJ2-7; possibly TRBD1 for D (6 bases). The V end lost 5 bases, the J end lost 1 base, and 18 bases lay between the germline ends. CDR1 and CDR2 (germline): GTSNPN, SVGIG (reference sequence). The CDR3 runs to 15 residues. CDR3: CAWARAGVLSYEQYF. The CDR3 bases are TGTGCCTGGGCCCGGGCAGGGGTCCTTTCCTACGAGCAGTACTTC.

V gene TRBV6-6 combines with J gene TRBJ1-6, with 11 bases matching TRBD1. The trim removed 7 bases at V and 10 bases at J, leaving 6 bases unmatched. The CDR3 totals 14 residues. Germline V gene sequence: CDR1 MNHNY, CDR2 SVGAGI (reference sequence). The CDR3 nucleotides are TGTGCCAGCACCATCGGGACAGGGGGATCACCCCTCCACTTT. This gives the protein CASTIGTGGSPLHF.

This clonotype appeared a few times. The V and J genes are TRBV5-6 and TRBJ2-3; D is unclear. CDR1 and CDR2 from the germline V gene are SGHDT and YYEEEE. The CDR3 has 15 residues. Trimming removed 6 bases at V and 0 bases at J, with 14 bases between. The DNA for the CDR3 is TGTGCCAGCACCCAGAAAGCGAGGAGCACAGATACGCAGTATTTT. Translated, it gives CASTQKARSTDTQYF.

This clonotype was found a few times. The V gene is TRBV28, the J gene TRBJ2-7, with a tentative D call TRBD1 (6 bases). Germline-derived CDR1 and CDR2 are MDHEN and SYDVKM. The CDR3 is made up of 14 amino acids. V shed 6 bases and J shed 3 bases, with 15 bases lying between them. The CDR3 loop is CASRTSGAYYEQYF. CDR3 nucleotide sequence: TGTGCCAGCAGAACATCAGGGGCGTACTACGAGCAGTACTTC.

The chain's CDR3 is CASSHRTGVYGYTF. DNA of the CDR3: TGTGCCAGCAGCCATAGGACAGGAGTTTATGGCTACACCTTC. The chain recombines TRBV3-1 with TRBJ1-2, with TRBD1 matching 7 bases. V shed 3 bases and J 5 bases; nucleotides not matched to a gene: 6. CDR1 and CDR2 from the germline V gene are LGHDT and YNNKEL (reference sequence). The CDR3 has 14 residues.

This clonotype was counted many times. A much larger clonotype is one base distant, so this may be a read error. The V and J genes are TRBV6-4 and TRBJ2-1, with a possible D match to TRBD2 (5 bases). The end of the DNA aligns better with TRBJ2-7, so the J call may be wrong. The germline V gene has CDR1 MRHNA and CDR2 SNTAGT. CDR3 length: 14 residues. DNA of the CDR3: TGTGCCAGCAGTGACGGAGGCACCTACAATGAGCAGTACTTC. It yields the protein CASSDGGTYNEQYF.

Here the CDR3 DNA reads TGTGCCAGCAGTTTACTGGGCAATGGCTACACCTTC. Translating gives CASSLLGNGYTF. This chain joins TRBV28 and TRBJ1-2, with D uncertain. The germline gives CDR1 MDHEN, CDR2 SYDVKM. With 2 bases removed from V and 6 bases from J, the gap between germline ends came to 7 bases. The CDR3 is 12 amino acids.

The rearrangement links TRBV20-1 to TRBJ1-5; no definite D call. CDR3 length: 13 residues. Germline CDR1 and CDR2: DFQATT and SNEGSKA (reference sequence). Trimming took 0 bases from V and 7 from J, leaving 10 bases between them. The CDR3 sequence: CSARDNNGQPQHF. The CDR3 coding sequence is TGCAGTGCTAGAGATAACAACGGACAGCCCCAGCATTTT.

Comments on this clonotype: This may stem from a read error, because a much larger clone lies one nucleotide away. The rearrangement uses TRBV6-6 and TRBJ2-7; D not certain. The J call could be wrong; TRBJ2-5 is a better fit for the DNA end. The CDR3 totals 11 residues. Germline V gives CDR1 MNHNY, CDR2 SVGAGI (reference sequence). The CDR3 spells CASSYYETQYF. Written as DNA, the CDR3 is TGTGCCAGCAGTTACTATGAGACCCAGTACTTC.

This clonotype has only one observation. The chain links TRBV7-2 to TRBJ2-1, with TRBD2 matching 14 bases. Germline V gives CDR1 SGHTA, CDR2 FQGNSA. J gave up 8 bases and V 5 bases, and 11 bases lay outside the gene matches. The CDR3 covers 17 residues. The CDR3 bases are TGTGCCAGCAGCCTCGGGGGACTAGCGGGAGTTTCGGATGAGCAGTTCTTC. This codes for CASSLGGLAGVSDEQFF.

This chain joins TRBV18 and TRBJ1-1, with D possibly being TRBD1 (5 bases). Trimming pared 4 bases from V and 1 base from J, leaving 10 bases between. Germline-derived CDR1 and CDR2 are KGHSH and LQKENI. The CDR3 has 14 residues. In DNA, the CDR3 is TGTGCCAGCTCACTGGACACCACGAACACTGAAGCTTTCTTT. As protein: CASSLDTTNTEAFF. Looking up the rest from reference TRBV18 and TRBJ1-1 gives the full variable domain: NAGVMQNPRHLVRRRGQEARLRCSPMKGHSHVYWYRQLPEEGLKFMVYLQKENIIDESGMPKERFSAEFPKEGPSILRIQQVVRGDSAAYFCASSLDTTNTEAFFGQGTRLTVV.

V and J are TRBV10-3 and TRBJ2-5, with a possible D match to TRBD1 (5 bases). The J call may not be correct, given that the DNA end is closer to TRBJ2-1. Germline lookup yields CDR1 ENHRY and CDR2 SYGVKD. This CDR3 spans 13 amino acids. The CDR3 coding sequence is TGTGCCATCAACGCGGACACCCAAGAGACCCAGTTCTTC. Its translation: CAINADTQETQFF.

The V gene is TRBV3-1, the J gene TRBJ2-1, with no clear D. The CDR3 contains 12 residues. Germline CDR1 and CDR2: LGHDT and YNNKEL (reference sequence). V was pared by 1 base and J by 6 bases, with 4 bases between. This chain's CDR3 is CASSQVANEQFF. For the CDR3, the DNA is TGTGCCAGCAGCCAAGTTGCCAATGAGCAGTTCTTC.

This clonotype appeared many times. The V call is TRBV20-1, the J call TRBJ1-1; D is possibly TRBD1 (6 bases). V shed 4 bases and J shed 8 bases, with 20 bases lying between them. The CDR3 has 14 amino acids. Germline assignment: CDR1 DFQATT and CDR2 SNEGSKA (reference sequence). In DNA, the CDR3 is TGCAGTGCTACCCCCGAGGGGGGGGGCGTGGAAGCTTTCTTT. Residues: CSATPEGGGVEAFF.

This clonotype was detected a few times. The V call is TRBV13, the J call TRBJ2-5; the D is unclear. Trimming left V 2 bases short and J 3 bases short, with 13 bases between. The germline V gene encodes CDR1 PRHDT and CDR2 FYEKMQ (reference sequence). CDR3 length: 15 amino acids. CDR3 in DNA: TGTGCCAGCAGCTTAAGGTTTGGCCCCGAAGAGACCCAGTACTTC. This translates into CASSLRFGPEETQYF.

The J gene is TRBJ1-1, the V gene TRBV10-2; D is possibly TRBD1 (5 bases). The CDR3 spans 13 residues. Germline assignment: CDR1 WSHSY and CDR2 SAAADI. Trimming pared 0 bases from V and 4 bases from J, leaving 6 bases between. The CDR3: CASSESGGTEAFF. The DNA of the CDR3 is TGCGCCAGCAGTGAGTCGGGGGGCACTGAAGCTTTCTTT.

This chain joins TRBV3-1 and TRBJ2-1; possible D gene TRBD2, 6 bases. The length of the CDR3 is 16 residues. Germline V gene data show CDR1 as LGHDT and CDR2 as YNNKEL (reference sequence). V was clipped by 8 bases and J by 4 bases, with 21 bases between them. In DNA form, the CDR3 reads TGTGCCAGCCGTCACGGTGGGGGAGGAAGGTACAATGAGCAGTTCTTC. As protein: CASRHGGGGRYNEQFF.

As for this clonotype: Compared with germline, one end of the junction differs, possibly owing to a read error. V is TRBV7-2 and J is TRBJ2-7, with D possibly being TRBD1 (7 bases). The CDR3 runs to 13 residues. CDR1 and CDR2 (germline): SGHTA, FQGNSA. As DNA, the CDR3 is TGTGTCAGCAGCGGACAGGTGCGGGGCGAGCAGTACTTC. Amino acid sequence: CVSSGQVRGEQYF.

This chain joins TRBV12-5 and TRBJ2-5; 9 nucleotides align to TRBD2. J was trimmed by 0 bases and V by 1 base; bases with no gene match: 6. CDR3 length: 17 residues. CDR1 LGHNT and CDR2 FRNRAP come from the germline V gene. The CDR3 coding sequence is TGTGCTAGTGGTTTGGCCACTAGCGGGCAGTACCAAGAGACCCAGTACTTC. As protein: CASGLATSGQYQETQYF.

This clonotype was picked up a small number of times. The chain recombines TRBV29-1 with TRBJ2-3, with a possible D match to TRBD1 (6 bases). Per the germline V gene, CDR1 is SQVTM and CDR2 is ANQGSEA. V was shortened by 7 bases and J by 2 bases, with 16 bases between the two germline ends. CDR3 length equals 14 residues. The DNA of the CDR3 is TGCAGCGGAAACCGGGACACTCTCACAGATACGCAGTATTTT. It yields the protein CSGNRDTLTDTQYF.

V and J are TRBV2 and TRBJ2-7; no clear D gene. The CDR3 sequence is 11 residues long. Between the trimmed V and J ends, which lost 7 bases and 0 bases, there was a span of 4 bases. CDR1 is SNHLY and CDR2 is FYNNEI in the germline V gene. CDR3 amino acids: CASMHSYEQYF. DNA for the CDR3: TGTGCCAGCATGCACTCCTACGAGCAGTACTTC.

The rearrangement uses TRBV9 and TRBJ2-2, with D possibly matching TRBD1 (5 bases). Germline lookup yields CDR1 SGDLS and CDR2 YYNGEE. Trimming took 4 bases from V and 0 from J, leaving 10 bases between them. CDR3 length equals 15 residues. Here the CDR3 reads CASSPRVTNTGELFF. Written as DNA, the CDR3 is TGTGCCAGCAGCCCCAGGGTTACGAACACCGGGGAGCTGTTTTTT.

Many counts were recorded for this clonotype. The rearrangement uses TRBV5-1 and TRBJ2-3; 9 bases are shared with TRBD2. With 0 bases clipped from V and 5 bases from J, the junction kept 10 bases outside the gene matches. There are 17 residues in the CDR3. The V gene's germline CDR1 is SGHRS and CDR2 YFSETQ. The CDR3 nucleotides read TGCGCCAGCAGCTTGGGTCCCTATAGCGGGGGAGTAGATACGCAGTATTTT. This encodes CASSLGPYSGGVDTQYF.

This chain uses TRBV9 with TRBJ2-1; D uncertain. Trimming cost V 0 bases and J 3 bases, with 13 bases left between them. CDR1 is SGDLS, CDR2 YYNGEE, per germline. The CDR3 is 16 amino acids. The CDR3 DNA follows: TGTGCCAGCAGCGTAGCTACTGTGCGGAGCTACAATGAGCAGTTCTTC. This translates into CASSVATVRSYNEQFF.

The chain recombines TRBV6-6 with TRBJ2-7; possible D gene TRBD2, 7 bases. The germline V and J ends were trimmed by 6 bases and 3 bases, with 15 bases remaining between them. Germline V CDR1 and CDR2: MNHNY, SVGAGI (reference sequence). CDR3 length equals 14 residues. The CDR3 DNA sequence: TGTGCCAGCAGGAGGGGGGGCGAGCTCTACGAGCAGTACTTC. Translating it yields CASRRGGELYEQYF.

The chain couples TRBV6-1 to TRBJ2-5; D is perhaps TRBD2 (5 bases). Trimming removed 3 bases from V and 1 base from J, with 12 bases in between. The CDR3 runs 15 residues. Germline V gene sequence: CDR1 MNHNS, CDR2 SASEGT. The CDR3 region is CASSEVRGIQETQYF. CDR3 DNA: TGTGCCAGCAGTGAGGTCCGGGGAATCCAAGAGACCCAGTACTTC.

The CDR3 DNA reads TGTGCCAGCAGGTCACAGGGCCTCCTCGGTGGCTACACCTTC. It specifies CASRSQGLLGGYTF. The chain recombines TRBV27 with TRBJ1-2, with D possibly TRBD1 on 6 matching bases. The CDR3 length is 14 residues. Trimming took off 6 bases at V and 7 bases at J, with 18 bases between the two ends. Germline lookup yields CDR1 MNHEY and CDR2 SMNVEV (reference sequence).

The chain links TRBV7-9 to TRBJ2-6; no definite D call. V lost 4 bases, J lost 1 base, and 17 bases lay in between. Germline V CDR1 and CDR2: SEHNR, FQNEAQ (reference sequence). CDR3 length equals 18 residues. CDR3 DNA sequence: TGTGCCAGCAGCTCCAGAGGTGGGCGCCCATCTGGGGCCAACGTCCTGACTTTC. Protein product: CASSSRGGRPSGANVLTF.

The rearrangement joins TRBV7-8 to TRBJ2-7; 7 nucleotides align to TRBD1. Germline V gives CDR1 SGHVS, CDR2 FQNEAQ. V shed 6 bases and J 4 bases; nucleotides not matched to a gene: 9. CDR3 length equals 14 residues. The CDR3: CASRVRTGVYEQYF. For the CDR3, the DNA is TGTGCCAGCAGAGTCAGGACAGGAGTTTACGAGCAGTACTTC.

The chain uses TRBV20-1 and TRBJ2-4, with unresolved D. The DNA end is a closer match to TRBJ2-7, so the J assignment may be wrong. The CDR3 sequence is 13 residues long. CDR1 and CDR2 from the germline V gene are DFQATT and SNEGSKA (reference sequence). CDR3 loop: CIAPKSVDYEQYF. Here the CDR3 DNA reads TGCATTGCGCCCAAATCGGTCGACTACGAGCAGTACTTC.

This clonotype turned up a few times. CDR3 DNA: TGTGCCAGCAGTCCTTCCTTTGAGACCCAGTACTTC. Its translation: CASSPSFETQYF. The rearrangement joins TRBV6-2 or TRBV6-3 to TRBJ2-5, with D hard to call. The CDR3 is 12 residues long. Germline assignment: CDR1 MNHEY and CDR2 SVGEGT. Trimming took 5 bases from V and 5 from J, leaving 9 bases between them.